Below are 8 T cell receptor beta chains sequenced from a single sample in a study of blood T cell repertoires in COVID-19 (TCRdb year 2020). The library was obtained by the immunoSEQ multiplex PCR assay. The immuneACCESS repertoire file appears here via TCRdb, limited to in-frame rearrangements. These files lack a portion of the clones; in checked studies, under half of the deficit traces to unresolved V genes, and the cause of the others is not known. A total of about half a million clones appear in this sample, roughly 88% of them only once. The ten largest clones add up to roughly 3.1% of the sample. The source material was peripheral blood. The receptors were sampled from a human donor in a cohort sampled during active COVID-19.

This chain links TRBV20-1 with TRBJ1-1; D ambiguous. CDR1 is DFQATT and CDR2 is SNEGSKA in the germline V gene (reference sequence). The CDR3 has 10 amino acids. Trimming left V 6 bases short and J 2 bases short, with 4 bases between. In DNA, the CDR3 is TGCAGTGCCCTTAACACTGAAGCTTTCTTT. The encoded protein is CSALNTEAFF.

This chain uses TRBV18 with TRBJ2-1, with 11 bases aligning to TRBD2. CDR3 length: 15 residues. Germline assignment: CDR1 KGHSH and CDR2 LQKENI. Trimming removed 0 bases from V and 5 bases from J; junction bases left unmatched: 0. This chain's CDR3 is CASSPPTSGDNEQFF. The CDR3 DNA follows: TGTGCCAGCTCACCACCGACTAGCGGGGACAATGAGCAGTTCTTC.

CDR3 loop: CASSPIYPGANVLTF. The CDR3 DNA is TGTGCCAGCAGTCCTATATATCCTGGGGCCAACGTCCTGACTTTC. The rearrangement uses TRBV27 and TRBJ2-6; D is unresolved. The germline gives CDR1 MNHEY, CDR2 SMNVEV (reference sequence). This CDR3 has 15 residues. Trimming removed 5 bases from V and 2 bases from J, with 10 bases in between.

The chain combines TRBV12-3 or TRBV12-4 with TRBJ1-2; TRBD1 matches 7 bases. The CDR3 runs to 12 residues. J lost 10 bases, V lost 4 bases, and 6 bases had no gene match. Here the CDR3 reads CASSSDREDYTF. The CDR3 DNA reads TGTGCCAGCAGTTCTGACAGGGAGGACTACACCTTC.

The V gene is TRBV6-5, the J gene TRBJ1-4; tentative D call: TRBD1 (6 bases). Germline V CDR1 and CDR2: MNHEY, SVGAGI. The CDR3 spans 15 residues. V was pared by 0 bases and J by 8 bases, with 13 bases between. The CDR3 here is CASSYSGARDEKLFF. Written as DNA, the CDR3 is TGTGCCAGCAGTTACTCGGGGGCTAGAGACGAAAAACTGTTTTTT.

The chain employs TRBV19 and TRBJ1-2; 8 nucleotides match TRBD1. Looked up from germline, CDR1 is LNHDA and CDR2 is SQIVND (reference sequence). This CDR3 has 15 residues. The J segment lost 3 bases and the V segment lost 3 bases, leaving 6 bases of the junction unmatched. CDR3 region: CASSIGGQGDYGYTF. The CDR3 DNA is TGTGCCAGTAGTATTGGAGGACAGGGTGACTATGGCTACACCTTC.

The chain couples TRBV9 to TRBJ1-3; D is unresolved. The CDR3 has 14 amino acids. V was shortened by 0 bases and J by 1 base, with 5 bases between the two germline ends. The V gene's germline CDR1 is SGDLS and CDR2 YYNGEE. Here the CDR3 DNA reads TGTGCCAGCAGCGTAGCCCCATCTGGAAACACCATATATTTT. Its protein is CASSVAPSGNTIYF.

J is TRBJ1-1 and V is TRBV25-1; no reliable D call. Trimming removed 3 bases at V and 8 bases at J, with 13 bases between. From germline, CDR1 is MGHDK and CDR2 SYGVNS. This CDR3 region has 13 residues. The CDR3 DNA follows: TGTGCCAGCAGTGAGGCAGGACTCATAGAAGCTTTCTTT. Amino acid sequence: CASSEAGLIEAFF.